This entry features one T cell receptor (beta chain) sequence. These data originate in a study of shared clonotypes between healthy human individuals. Study details: There were three CD4 naive, three CD4 memory, two CD8 naive and one CD8 memory plates per donor.

CD8 cells classed as naive were CD45RO-negative and positively selected for CCR7, excluding terminally differentiated effector memory CD45RA+ cells. Only in-frame clones appear in the TCRdb table, and some are missing; sequencing was by immunoSEQ multiplex PCR. Found here are millions of clones, about 95% of them singletons; the top ten hold more than 0.95%. The sequence derives from a young man in good health. Specimen: naive CD8+ T cells sorted from blood.

The CDR3 is CASSYRDTGANVLTF. The CDR3, as DNA: TGTGCCAGCAGTTACAGGGACACTGGGGCCAACGTCCTGACTTTC. The V gene is TRBV6-5, the J gene TRBJ2-6, with D possibly TRBD1 on 6 matching bases. The CDR3 covers 15 residues. CDR1 is MNHEY, CDR2 SVGAGI, per germline. The germline V and J ends were trimmed by 2 bases and 2 bases, with 7 bases remaining between them.